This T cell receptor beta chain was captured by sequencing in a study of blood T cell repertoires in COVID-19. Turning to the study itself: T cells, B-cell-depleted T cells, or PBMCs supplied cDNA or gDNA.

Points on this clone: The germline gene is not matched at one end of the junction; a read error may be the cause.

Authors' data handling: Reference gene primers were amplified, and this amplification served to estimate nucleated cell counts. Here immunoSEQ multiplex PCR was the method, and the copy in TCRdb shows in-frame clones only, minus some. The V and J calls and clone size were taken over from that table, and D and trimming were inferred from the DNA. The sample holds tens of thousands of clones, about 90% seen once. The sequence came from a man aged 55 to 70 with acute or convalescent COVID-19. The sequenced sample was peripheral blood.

CDR3 protein: CASSIGQGGDYGYTF. The CDR3 DNA reads as TGTGCCAGTAGTATCGGCCAGGGCGGGGACTACGGCTACACCTTC. V gene TRBV19 combines with J gene TRBJ1-2; TRBD1 is a possible D gene (5 bases). The CDR3 totals 15 residues. Germline-derived CDR1 and CDR2 are LNHDA and SQIVND (reference sequence).